Each of the 14 T cell receptor beta chains below was sequenced from the same sample in a study of T-cell memory formation after mild COVID-19. TCRdb processed the 5' RACE reads anew with MiXCR; each CDR3 protein has one entry. The table lists hundreds of thousands of distinct CDR3 sequences, 20% to 30% of them singletons. Sequencing was done on a sample of PBMCs or a T cell subset sorted from them (not recorded which). The receptors here all came from an adult woman who had mild COVID-19 (a few samples of this study predate the infection). Cell type and time point are not known.

A few counts support this clonotype. The chain uses TRBV7-2 and TRBJ2-7, with 8 positions matching TRBD2. The CDR3 runs to 14 residues. In germline, CDR1 is SGHTA, CDR2 FQGNSA. V lost 3 bases, J lost 4 bases, and 5 bases stayed unmatched. The CDR3 DNA reads as TGTGCCAGCAGCTTCCCGGAGCGGGAGTACGAGCAGTACTTC. Amino acids: CASSFPEREYEQYF.

This clonotype came up a few times. The chain has TRBV9 and TRBJ2-1; TRBD2 matches 9 bases. Germline V gene sequence: CDR1 SGDLS, CDR2 YYNGEE. Germline trimming cut 0 bases from V and 1 base from J; bases unmatched to any gene: 5. This CDR3 region has 17 residues. The CDR3 DNA reads TGTGCCAGCAGCGTAGTTGGACTAGCGTTATCCTACAATGAGCAGTTCTTC. Amino acids: CASSVVGLALSYNEQFF.

J is TRBJ2-3 and V is TRBV6-5, with D hard to call. The CDR3 is 15 residues long. Germline CDR1 reads MNHEY; CDR2 reads SVGAGI. Deletions cut 1 base from V and 4 bases from J, with 12 bases between. Here the CDR3 reads CASSYFDGGADTQYF. CDR3 DNA: TGTGCCAGCAGTTACTTTGATGGTGGAGCAGATACGCAGTATTTT.

V usage is TRBV29-1 and J usage is TRBJ2-2; TRBD2 agrees at 9 bases. Germline CDR1 and CDR2: SQVTM and ANQGSEA. Trimming cost V 2 bases and J 4 bases; bases outside gene matches: 8. The length of the CDR3 is 16 residues. The CDR3 here is CSVERRLAAPTGELFF. CDR3 DNA sequence: TGCAGCGTTGAAAGGCGACTAGCGGCCCCCACCGGGGAGCTGTTTTTT.

The chain has TRBV20-1 and TRBJ1-2, with D hard to call. Germline V CDR1 and CDR2: DFQATT, SNEGSKA (reference sequence). The CDR3 length is 13 residues. Trimming left V 2 bases short and J 2 bases short, with 9 bases between. For the CDR3, the DNA is TGCAGTGCTAGACCTAAGGCCAACTATGGCTACACCTTC. This translates into CSARPKANYGYTF.

This clonotype has ten or more counts. CDR3 coding DNA: TGCGCCAGCAGCTCCAGCGGGGGGATTTACGAGCAGTACTTC. This translates into CASSSSGGIYEQYF. The rearrangement joins TRBV5-1 to TRBJ2-7; 9 nucleotides align to TRBD2. V shed 3 bases and J 4 bases; nucleotides not matched to a gene: 5. The CDR3 contains 14 residues. The germline gives CDR1 SGHRS, CDR2 YFSETQ.

This clonotype was seen more than once but under ten times. The chain couples TRBV15 to TRBJ2-2, with D maybe TRBD2 (5 bases). Trimming took off 1 base at V and 5 bases at J, with 14 bases between the two ends. Germline V gene sequence: CDR1 LNHNV, CDR2 YYDKDF (reference sequence). The CDR3 has 16 residues. The DNA for the CDR3 is TGTGCCACCAGCAGAGGGACTCCATTGGGGACCGGGGAGCTGTTTTTT. It specifies CATSRGTPLGTGELFF.

V usage is TRBV29-1 and J usage is TRBJ1-2, with D tentatively TRBD1 (5 bases). This CDR3 region has 13 residues. The V gene's germline CDR1 is SQVTM and CDR2 ANQGSEA. Trimming shortened V by 1 base and J by 3 bases, and 9 bases separated the two germline ends. In DNA, the CDR3 is TGCAGCGTTGAAGGGGGCGATGACTATGGCTACACCTTC. This translates into CSVEGGDDYGYTF.

This clonotype was observed a few times. The rearrangement links TRBV11-2 to TRBJ2-1; 13 bases agree with TRBD2. Germline trimming cut 6 bases from V and 8 bases from J; bases unmatched to any gene: 10. This CDR3 region has 16 residues. CDR1 and CDR2 from the germline V gene are SGHAT and FQNNGV. CDR3 loop: CASRNFGTSGKDEQFF. The CDR3 DNA sequence: TGTGCCAGCAGGAATTTCGGGACTAGCGGGAAGGATGAGCAGTTCTTC.

This clonotype showed up just a few times. J is TRBJ2-1 and V is TRBV7-9, with 8 nucleotides matching TRBD2. CDR1 and CDR2 (germline): SEHNR, FQNEAQ (reference sequence). V dropped 5 bases and J dropped 7; count of bases not matched to a gene: 16. This CDR3 has 17 residues. The CDR3 sequence: CASSPSMDSGSRNEQFF. DNA of the CDR3: TGTGCCAGCAGCCCCTCCATGGACAGCGGGAGCCGAAATGAGCAGTTCTTC.

This clonotype showed up just a few times. The rearrangement links TRBV29-1 to TRBJ2-1; D unclear. The V and J ends lost 3 bases and 0 bases respectively, with 18 bases between them. The CDR3 has 17 residues. Germline V gene sequence: CDR1 SQVTM, CDR2 ANQGSEA. CDR3 bases: TGCAGCGTTGAGGGTGGGATGGTGGTAGGCTCCTACAATGAGCAGTTCTTC. It is translated as CSVEGGMVVGSYNEQFF.

The chain carries TRBV30 and TRBJ1-1; no reliable D call. The germline V gene encodes CDR1 GTSNPN and CDR2 SVGIG (reference sequence). The germline V and J ends were trimmed by 2 bases and 6 bases, with 13 bases remaining between them. The CDR3 length is 13 residues. The CDR3 DNA reads as TGTGCCTGGAGTCCTACATGGATTGCTGAAGCTTTCTTT. The encoded protein is CAWSPTWIAEAFF. Using reference TRBV30 and TRBJ1-1 for the parts outside the CDR3, the full variable domain is SQTIHQWPATLVQPVGSPLSLECTVEGTSNPNLYWYRQAAGRGLQLLFYSVGIGQISSEVPQNLSASRPQDRQFILSSKKLLLSDSGFYLCAWSPTWIAEAFFGQGTRLTVV.

This sequence joins TRBV10-3 and TRBJ1-1; D perhaps matches TRBD1 (5 bases). CDR1 is ENHRY and CDR2 is SYGVKD in the germline V gene. The CDR3 sequence is 16 residues long. V was cut by 0 bases and J by 1 base, with 12 bases left in between. Here the CDR3 DNA reads TGTGCCATCAGTGAGTCAGGGGCCGGACCGAACACTGAAGCTTTCTTT. Translating it yields CAISESGAGPNTEAFF.

The rearrangement uses TRBV20-1 and TRBJ2-7; D possibly matches TRBD1 or TRBD2 (5 bases each). CDR3 size: 14 residues. CDR1 is DFQATT and CDR2 is SNEGSKA in the germline V gene (reference sequence). Trimming left V 0 bases short and J 4 bases short, with 13 bases between. CDR3 nucleotides: TGCAGTGCTAGAGAGGCAGGGCGGGTTTACGAGCAGTACTTC. Its protein is CSAREAGRVYEQYF.